The TCR beta chain described here comes from a study of tissue T cells after allogeneic stem cell transplantation. Overall study findings and caveats: TCR repertoires tracked anatomic similarity, regardless of disease or transplant status. The study did not identify alloreactive or antigen-specific tissue TCRs, and some clones might be persisting host cells.

Note on this clone: Antigen: not known.

The data were produced by immunoSEQ multiplex PCR, yet TCRdb's version contains in-frame clones alone and is incomplete. The table has under 4,500 clones, approximately 70% seen once. Specimen: left colon tissue, collected at autopsy. The receptor was isolated from a male donor aged 60 or over with lung cancer.

Here the CDR3 DNA reads TGCGCCAGCAGGCCCCACGGGACAGCGAACACCGGGGAGCTGTTTTTT. It encodes CASRPHGTANTGELFF. V usage is TRBV5-1 and J usage is TRBJ2-2; 7 positions match TRBD1. The CDR3 is 16 amino acids. V lost 5 bases, J lost 0 bases, and 7 bases stayed unmatched. Germline CDR1 and CDR2: SGHRS and YFSETQ. Complete variable domain (other parts from reference TRBV5-1 and TRBJ2-2): KAGVTQTPRYLIKTRGQQVTLSCSPISGHRSVSWYQQTPGQGLQFLFEYFSETQRNKGNFPGRFSGRQFSNSRSEMNVSTLELGDSALYLCASRPHGTANTGELFFGEGSRLTVL.